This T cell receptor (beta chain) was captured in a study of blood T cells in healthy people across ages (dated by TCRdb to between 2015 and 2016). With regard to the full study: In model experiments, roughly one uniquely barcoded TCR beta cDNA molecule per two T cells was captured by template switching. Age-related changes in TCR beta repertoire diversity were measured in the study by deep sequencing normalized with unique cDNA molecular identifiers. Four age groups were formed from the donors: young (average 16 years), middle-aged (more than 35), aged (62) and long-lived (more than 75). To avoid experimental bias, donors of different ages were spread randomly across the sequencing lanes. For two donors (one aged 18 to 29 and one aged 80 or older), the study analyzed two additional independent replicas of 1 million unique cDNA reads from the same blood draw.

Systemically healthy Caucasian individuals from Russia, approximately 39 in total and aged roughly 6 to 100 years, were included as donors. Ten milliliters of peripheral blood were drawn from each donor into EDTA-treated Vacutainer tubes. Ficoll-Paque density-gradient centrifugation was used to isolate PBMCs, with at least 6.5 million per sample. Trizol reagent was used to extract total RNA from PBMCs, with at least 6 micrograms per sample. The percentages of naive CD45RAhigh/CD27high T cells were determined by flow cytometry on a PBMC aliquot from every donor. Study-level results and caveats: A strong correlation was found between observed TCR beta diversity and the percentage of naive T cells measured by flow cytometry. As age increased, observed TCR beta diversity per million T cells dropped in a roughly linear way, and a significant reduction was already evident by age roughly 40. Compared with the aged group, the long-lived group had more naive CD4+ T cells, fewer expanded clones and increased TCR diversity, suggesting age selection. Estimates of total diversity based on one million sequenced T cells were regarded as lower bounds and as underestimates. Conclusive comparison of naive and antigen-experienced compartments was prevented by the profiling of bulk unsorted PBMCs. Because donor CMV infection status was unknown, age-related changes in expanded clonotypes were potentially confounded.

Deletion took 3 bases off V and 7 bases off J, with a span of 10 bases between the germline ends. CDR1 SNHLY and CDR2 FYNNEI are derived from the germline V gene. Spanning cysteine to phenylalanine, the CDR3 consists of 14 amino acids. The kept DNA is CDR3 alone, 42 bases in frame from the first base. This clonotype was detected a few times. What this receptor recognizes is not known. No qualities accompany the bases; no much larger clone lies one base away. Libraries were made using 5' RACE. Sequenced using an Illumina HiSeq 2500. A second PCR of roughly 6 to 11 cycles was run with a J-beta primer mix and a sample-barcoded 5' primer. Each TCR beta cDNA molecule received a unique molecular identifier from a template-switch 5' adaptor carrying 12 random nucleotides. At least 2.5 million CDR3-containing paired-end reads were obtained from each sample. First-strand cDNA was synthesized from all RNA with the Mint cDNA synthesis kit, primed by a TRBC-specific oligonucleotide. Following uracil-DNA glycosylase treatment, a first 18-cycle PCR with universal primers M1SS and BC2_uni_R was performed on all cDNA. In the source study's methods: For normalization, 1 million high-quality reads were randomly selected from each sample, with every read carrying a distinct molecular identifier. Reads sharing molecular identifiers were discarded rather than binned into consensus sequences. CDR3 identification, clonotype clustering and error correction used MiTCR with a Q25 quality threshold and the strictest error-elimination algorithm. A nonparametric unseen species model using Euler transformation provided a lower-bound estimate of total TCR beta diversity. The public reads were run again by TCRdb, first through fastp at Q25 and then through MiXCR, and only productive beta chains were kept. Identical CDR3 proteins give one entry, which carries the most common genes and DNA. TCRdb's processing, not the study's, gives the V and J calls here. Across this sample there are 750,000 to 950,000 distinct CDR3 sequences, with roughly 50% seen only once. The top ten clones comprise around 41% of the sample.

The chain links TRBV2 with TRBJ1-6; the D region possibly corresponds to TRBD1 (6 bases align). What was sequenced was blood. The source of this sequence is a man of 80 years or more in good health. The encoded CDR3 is CASSEHRENSPLHF. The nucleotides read TGTGCCAGCAGTGAGCACAGGGAGAATTCACCCCTCCACTTT.